Shown below are 11 T cell receptor beta chains from a single sample sequenced in a study of cytomegalovirus exposure and HLA in healthy donors. With 60 Vbeta and 13 Jbeta primers, the PCR was carried out. This table comes from immunoSEQ multiplex PCR, and its TCRdb copy is limited to in-frame clones, with some not included. The sample yields 150,000 to 200,000 clones, 9.5% seen once. The sequenced sample was PBMCs. Receptors were obtained from a woman in her 30s in good health and CMV-seropositive.

The chain combines TRBV6-1 with TRBJ2-3; the D gene is possibly TRBD1 (6 bases). The ends were cut back, 6 bases at V and 2 bases at J, with 12 bases in the middle. Per the germline V gene, CDR1 is MNHNS and CDR2 is SASEGT. The length of the CDR3 is 14 residues. The CDR3 region has the DNA TGTGCCAGCAGCCAACAGGGATCCACAGATACGCAGTATTTT. It translates to CASSQQGSTDTQYF.

In this sample, this clone turned up a few times. V is TRBV19 and J is TRBJ1-2; TRBD1 might be the D (6 bases). The length of the CDR3 is 16 residues. Germline V gives CDR1 LNHDA, CDR2 SQIVND (reference sequence). Between the trimmed V and J ends, which lost 3 bases and 0 bases, there was a span of 14 bases. This CDR3 is CASSIGQMNTNYGYTF. DNA of the CDR3: TGTGCCAGTAGTATCGGACAGATGAACACTAACTATGGCTACACCTTC.

The chain has TRBV4-1 and TRBJ1-2, with D possibly TRBD1 on 5 matching bases. This CDR3 has 15 amino acids. Trimming pared 0 bases from V and 7 bases from J, leaving 15 bases between. The germline CDR1 and CDR2 sequences are MGHRA and YSYEKL. CDR3: CASSQEGAGSFGYTF. CDR3 bases: TGCGCCAGCAGCCAAGAAGGGGCAGGGTCCTTTGGCTACACCTTC.

The rearrangement uses TRBV7-2 and TRBJ2-5; D is possibly TRBD1 (6 bases). V gave up 5 bases and J gave up 7 bases, with 11 bases separating them. The CDR3 totals 12 residues. The germline V gene encodes CDR1 SGHTA and CDR2 FQGNSA. CDR3 DNA sequence: TGTGCCAGCAGCGCTAACAGGGTGACCCAGTACTTC. Translating it yields CASSANRVTQYF.

This clone was detected a few times. The chain employs TRBV30 and TRBJ2-7; 7 nucleotides agree with TRBD2. The V gene's germline CDR1 is GTSNPN and CDR2 SVGIG (reference sequence). The trim removed 0 bases at V and 5 bases at J, leaving 4 bases unmatched. This CDR3 spans 13 amino acids. The CDR3 spells CAWSVGGSDEQYF. Written as DNA, the CDR3 is TGTGCCTGGAGTGTGGGGGGGAGCGACGAGCAGTACTTC.

The V and J genes are TRBV7-2 and TRBJ1-4; tentative D call: TRBD1 (5 bases). Trimming left V 5 bases short and J 1 base short, with 11 bases between. Germline V CDR1 and CDR2: SGHTA, FQGNSA. The CDR3 runs 15 residues. Here the CDR3 DNA reads TGTGCCAGCAGCCCCGCGGGGGGAACTAATGAAAAACTGTTTTTT. Its translation is CASSPAGGTNEKLFF.

This clone was seen only a few times. J is TRBJ2-7 and V is TRBV6-5; D remains ambiguous. Trimming removed 0 bases from V and 2 bases from J, with 11 bases in between. This CDR3 contains 15 residues. Per germline, CDR1 MNHEY and CDR2 SVGAGI. This CDR3 reads CASSYSRVPTYEQYF. The CDR3 region has the DNA TGTGCCAGCAGTTACTCTCGGGTTCCTACCTACGAGCAGTACTTC.

This clone occurred a few times. CDR3: CASSLRDSAYNEQFF. DNA of the CDR3: TGCGCCAGCAGCTTGCGGGACAGCGCTTACAATGAGCAGTTCTTC. The V gene is TRBV5-1, the J gene TRBJ2-1; 7 positions agree with TRBD1. J gave up 4 bases and V 1 base, and 5 bases lay outside the gene matches. CDR3 length equals 15 residues. CDR1 and CDR2 from the germline V gene are SGHRS and YFSETQ.

The V and J genes are TRBV10-1 and TRBJ2-7; D is perhaps TRBD2 (6 bases). The CDR3 is made up of 13 amino acids. Germline V lookup: CDR1 WNHNN, CDR2 SYGVQD (reference sequence). The V end was cut by 8 bases, the J end by 4 bases, with 15 bases between. DNA for the CDR3: TGCGCCAGCGGGGCCGGCGGGGCGTACGAGCAGTACTTC. Encoded protein: CASGAGGAYEQYF.

The chain couples TRBV7-9 to TRBJ1-2; unclear D gene. This CDR3 has 13 residues. Per germline, CDR1 SEHNR and CDR2 FQNEAQ (reference sequence). Trimming removed 2 bases at V and 0 bases at J, with 4 bases between. CDR3 residues: CASSLRANYGYTF. CDR3 DNA sequence: TGTGCCAGCAGCTTACGAGCTAACTATGGCTACACCTTC.

The rearrangement uses TRBV9 and TRBJ1-5; 12 nucleotides align to TRBD1. Per the germline V gene, CDR1 is SGDLS and CDR2 is YYNGEE. V was clipped by 4 bases and J by 6 bases; unmatched bases: 5. The CDR3 has 15 amino acids. This CDR3 reads CASSSGQGASQPQHF. In DNA form, the CDR3 reads TGTGCCAGCAGCTCGGGACAGGGGGCGAGTCAGCCCCAGCATTTT. The whole variable domain, filled in from reference TRBV9 and TRBJ1-5, reads DSGVTQTPKHLITATGQRVTLRCSPRSGDLSVYWYQQSLDQGLQFLIQYYNGEERAKGNILERFSAQQFPDLHSELNLSSLELGDSALYFCASSSGQGASQPQHFGDGTRLSIL.